These 2 T cell receptor beta chains share one sample of origin, sequenced in a study of blood T cell repertoires in COVID-19. Sequencing was performed with immunoSEQ multiplex PCR; in TCRdb, only in-frame clones are kept and a portion is missing. Of about 360,000 clones listed, less than 90% were seen once; the top ten hold 7% to 7.5%. The specimen was peripheral blood. The receptors shown here come from a woman aged 60-75 years with COVID-19, enrolled during active disease.

This clone has more than one count but fewer than ten. The chain uses TRBV7-6 and TRBJ1-3; possible D gene TRBD1, 5 bases. The CDR3 has 17 residues. Trimming removed 5 bases from V and 0 bases from J, with 17 bases in between. Germline V gene lookup returns CDR1 SGHVS and CDR2 FNYEAQ. The CDR3 DNA reads TGTGCCAGCAGCCCCGGGGGACCCCTGGCCTCTGGAAACACCATATATTTT. Amino acids: CASSPGGPLASGNTIYF.

The rearrangement joins TRBV27 to TRBJ1-2; D unclear. Between the trimmed V and J ends, which lost 2 bases and 5 bases, there was a span of 12 bases. CDR1 MNHEY and CDR2 SMNVEV come from the germline V gene (reference sequence). CDR3 length: 14 amino acids. The CDR3 bases are TGTGCCAGCAGTTTAAGGTTTAGAGGATATGGCTACACCTTC. It encodes CASSLRFRGYGYTF.